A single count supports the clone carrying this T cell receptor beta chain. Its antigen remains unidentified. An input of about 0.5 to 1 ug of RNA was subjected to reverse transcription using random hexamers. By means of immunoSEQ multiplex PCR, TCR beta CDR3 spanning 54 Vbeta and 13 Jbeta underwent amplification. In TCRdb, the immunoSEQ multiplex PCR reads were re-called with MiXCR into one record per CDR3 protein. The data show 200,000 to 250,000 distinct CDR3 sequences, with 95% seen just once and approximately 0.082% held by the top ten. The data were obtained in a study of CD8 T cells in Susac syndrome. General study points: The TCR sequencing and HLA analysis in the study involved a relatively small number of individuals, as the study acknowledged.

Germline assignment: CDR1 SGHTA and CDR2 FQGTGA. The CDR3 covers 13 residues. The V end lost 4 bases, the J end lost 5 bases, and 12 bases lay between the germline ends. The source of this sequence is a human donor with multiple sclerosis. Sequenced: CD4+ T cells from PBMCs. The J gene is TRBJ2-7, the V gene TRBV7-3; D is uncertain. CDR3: CASSSINGDEQYF. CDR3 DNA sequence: TGTGCCAGCAGCTCAATCAATGGCGACGAGCAGTACTTC.